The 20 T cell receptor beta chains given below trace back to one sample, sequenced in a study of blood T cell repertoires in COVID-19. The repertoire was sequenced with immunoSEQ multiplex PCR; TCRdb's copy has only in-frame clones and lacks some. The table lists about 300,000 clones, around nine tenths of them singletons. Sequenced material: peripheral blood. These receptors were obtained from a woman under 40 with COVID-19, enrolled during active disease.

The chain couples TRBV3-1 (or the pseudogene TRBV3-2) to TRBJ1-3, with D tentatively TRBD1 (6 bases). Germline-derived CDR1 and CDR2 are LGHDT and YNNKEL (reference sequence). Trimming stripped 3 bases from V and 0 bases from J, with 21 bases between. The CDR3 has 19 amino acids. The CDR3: CASSQVFPGGRFSGNTIYF. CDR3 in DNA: TGTGCCAGCAGCCAGGTCTTCCCCGGGGGGCGGTTCTCTGGAAACACCATATATTTT.

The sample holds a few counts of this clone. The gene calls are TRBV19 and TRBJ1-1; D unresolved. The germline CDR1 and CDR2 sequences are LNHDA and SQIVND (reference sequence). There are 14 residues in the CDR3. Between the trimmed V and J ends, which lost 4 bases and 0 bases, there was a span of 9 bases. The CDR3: CASSTEVVNTEAFF. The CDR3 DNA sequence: TGTGCCAGTAGTACGGAGGTCGTGAACACTGAAGCTTTCTTT. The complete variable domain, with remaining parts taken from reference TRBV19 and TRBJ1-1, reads DGGITQSPKYLFRKEGQNVTLSCEQNLNHDAMYWYRQDPGQGLRLIYYSQIVNDFQKGDIAEGYSVSREKKESFPLTVTSAQKNPTAFYLCASSTEVVNTEAFFGQGTRLTVV.

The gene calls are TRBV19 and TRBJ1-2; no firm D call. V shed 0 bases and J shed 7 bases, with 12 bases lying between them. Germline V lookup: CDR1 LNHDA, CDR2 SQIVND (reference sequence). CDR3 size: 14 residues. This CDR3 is CASSIDALAFGYTF. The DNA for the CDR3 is TGTGCCAGTAGTATAGATGCATTGGCCTTTGGCTACACCTTC.

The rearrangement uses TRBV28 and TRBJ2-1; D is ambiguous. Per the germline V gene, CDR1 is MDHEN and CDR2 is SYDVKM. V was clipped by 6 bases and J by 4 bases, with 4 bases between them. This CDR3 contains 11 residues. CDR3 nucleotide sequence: TGTGCCAGCAGCACATACAATGAGCAGTTCTTC. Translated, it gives CASSTYNEQFF.

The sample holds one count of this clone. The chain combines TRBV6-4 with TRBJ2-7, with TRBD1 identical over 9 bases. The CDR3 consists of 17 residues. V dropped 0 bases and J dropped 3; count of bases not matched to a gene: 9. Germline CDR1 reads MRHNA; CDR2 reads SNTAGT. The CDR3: CASSDSLRTGAFYEQYV. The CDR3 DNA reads TGTGCCAGCAGTGACTCGCTTCGGACAGGGGCATTCTACGAGCAGTACGTC.

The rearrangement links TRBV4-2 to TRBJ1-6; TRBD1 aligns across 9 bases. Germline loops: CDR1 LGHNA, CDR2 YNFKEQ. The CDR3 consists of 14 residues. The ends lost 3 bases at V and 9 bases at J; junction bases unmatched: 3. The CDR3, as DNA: TGTGCCAGCAGCCACCCGGACAGGGGTTCACCCCTCCACTTT. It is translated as CASSHPDRGSPLHF.

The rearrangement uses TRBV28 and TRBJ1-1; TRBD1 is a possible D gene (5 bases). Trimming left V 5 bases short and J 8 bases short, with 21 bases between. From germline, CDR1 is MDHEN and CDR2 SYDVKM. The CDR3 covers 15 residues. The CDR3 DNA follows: TGTGCCAGCAGTGGCGGGGCGGCGGGGAATCAAGAAGCTTTCTTT. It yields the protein CASSGGAAGNQEAFF.

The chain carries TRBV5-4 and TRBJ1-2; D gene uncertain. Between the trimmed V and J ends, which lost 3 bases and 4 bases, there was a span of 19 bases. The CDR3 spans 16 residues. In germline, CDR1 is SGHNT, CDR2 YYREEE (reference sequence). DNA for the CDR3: TGTGCCAGCAGCTCGATTGACGGGAGAGGTTTCTATGGCTACACCTTC. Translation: CASSSIDGRGFYGYTF.

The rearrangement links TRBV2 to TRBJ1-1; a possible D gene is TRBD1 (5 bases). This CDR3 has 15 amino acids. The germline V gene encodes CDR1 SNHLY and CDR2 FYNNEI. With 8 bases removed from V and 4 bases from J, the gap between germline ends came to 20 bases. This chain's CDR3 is CASGGGVMVATEAFF. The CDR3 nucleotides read TGTGCCAGCGGAGGAGGGGTAATGGTTGCCACTGAAGCTTTCTTT. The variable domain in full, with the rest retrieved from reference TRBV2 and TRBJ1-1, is EPEVTQTPSHQVTQMGQEVILRCVPISNHLYFYWYRQILGQKVEFLVSFYNNEISEKSEIFDDQFSVERPDGSNFTLKIRSTKLEDSAMYFCASGGGVMVATEAFFGQGTRLTVV.

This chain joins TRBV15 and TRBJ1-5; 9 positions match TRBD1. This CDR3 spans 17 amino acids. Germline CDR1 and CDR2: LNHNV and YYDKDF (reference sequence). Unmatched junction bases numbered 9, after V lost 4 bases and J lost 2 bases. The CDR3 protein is CATSTGTGHYGNQPQHF. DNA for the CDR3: TGTGCCACCAGCACCGGGACAGGGCACTATGGCAATCAGCCCCAGCATTTT.

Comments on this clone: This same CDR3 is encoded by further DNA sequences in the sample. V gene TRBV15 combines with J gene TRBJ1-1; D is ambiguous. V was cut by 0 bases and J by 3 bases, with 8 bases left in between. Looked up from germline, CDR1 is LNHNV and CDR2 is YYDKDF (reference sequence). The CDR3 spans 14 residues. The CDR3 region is CATSRDRGYTEAFF. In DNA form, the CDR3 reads TGTGCCACCAGCAGAGATCGGGGTTACACTGAAGCTTTCTTT.

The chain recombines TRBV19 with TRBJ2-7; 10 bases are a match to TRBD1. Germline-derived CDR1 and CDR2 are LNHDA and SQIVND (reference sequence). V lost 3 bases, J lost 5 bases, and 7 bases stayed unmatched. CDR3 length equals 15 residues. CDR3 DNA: TGTGCCAGTAGTATTATGGGGACAGGGGCTGACGAGCAGTACTTC. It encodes CASSIMGTGADEQYF.

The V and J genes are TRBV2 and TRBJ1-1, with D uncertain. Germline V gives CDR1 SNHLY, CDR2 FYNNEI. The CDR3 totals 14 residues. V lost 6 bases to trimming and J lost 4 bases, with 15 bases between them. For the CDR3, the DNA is TGTGCCAGCAGACCCTTCGGGGTTGGCACTGAAGCTTTCTTT. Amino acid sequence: CASRPFGVGTEAFF.

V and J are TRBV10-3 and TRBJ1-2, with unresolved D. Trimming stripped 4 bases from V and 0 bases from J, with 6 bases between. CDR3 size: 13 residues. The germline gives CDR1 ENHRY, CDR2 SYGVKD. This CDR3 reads CAISGQANYGYTF. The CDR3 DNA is TGTGCCATCAGTGGGCAAGCTAACTATGGCTACACCTTC.

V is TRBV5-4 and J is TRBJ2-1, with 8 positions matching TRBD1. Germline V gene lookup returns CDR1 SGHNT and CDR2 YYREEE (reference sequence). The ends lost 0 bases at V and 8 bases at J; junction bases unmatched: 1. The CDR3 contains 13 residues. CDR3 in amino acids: CASSLAQGDEQFF. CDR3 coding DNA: TGTGCCAGCAGCTTGGCACAGGGGGATGAGCAGTTCTTC.

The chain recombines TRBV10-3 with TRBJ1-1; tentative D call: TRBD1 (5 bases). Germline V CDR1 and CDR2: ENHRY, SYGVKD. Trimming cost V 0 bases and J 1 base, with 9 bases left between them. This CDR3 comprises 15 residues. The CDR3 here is CAISESRQTNTEAFF. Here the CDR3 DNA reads TGTGCCATCAGTGAGTCGAGACAGACGAACACTGAAGCTTTCTTT.

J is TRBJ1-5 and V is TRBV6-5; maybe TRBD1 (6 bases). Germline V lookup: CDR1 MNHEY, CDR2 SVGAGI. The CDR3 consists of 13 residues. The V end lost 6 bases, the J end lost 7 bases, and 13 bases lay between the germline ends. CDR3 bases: TGTGCCAGCAGACGAGGGGGGGGGCAGCCCCAGCATTTT. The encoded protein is CASRRGGGQPQHF.

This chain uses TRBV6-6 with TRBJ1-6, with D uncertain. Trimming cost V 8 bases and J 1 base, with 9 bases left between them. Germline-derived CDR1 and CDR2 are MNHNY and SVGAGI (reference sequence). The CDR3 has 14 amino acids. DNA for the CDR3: TGTGCCAGCGGCGGTAGGTCCTATAATTCACCCCTCCACTTT. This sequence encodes CASGGRSYNSPLHF.

This CDR3 is CASSLEFLRTEAFF. CDR3 DNA sequence: TGCGCCAGCAGCTTGGAGTTTCTGAGGACTGAAGCTTTCTTT. V gene TRBV5-1 combines with J gene TRBJ1-1; D ambiguous. The V gene's germline CDR1 is SGHRS and CDR2 YFSETQ. Deletions cut 0 bases from V and 5 bases from J, with 11 bases between. The CDR3 extends over 14 amino acids.

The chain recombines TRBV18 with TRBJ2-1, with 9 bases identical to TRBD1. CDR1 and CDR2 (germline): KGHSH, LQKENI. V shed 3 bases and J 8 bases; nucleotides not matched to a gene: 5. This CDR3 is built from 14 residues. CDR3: CASSPPTGGYEQFF. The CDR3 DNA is TGTGCCAGCTCACCTCCGACAGGGGGGTATGAGCAGTTCTTC.